The next 18 T cell receptor beta chains were all read from a single sample in a study of type 1 and type 2 diabetes patients. The PCR template was genomic DNA. Amplification of the beta chain CDR3 used 30 forward and 13 reverse multiplex primers. TCRdb reprocessed the multiplex PCR reads via MiXCR and lists one record per CDR3 protein. This table holds 250,000 or so distinct CDR3 sequences, roughly 50% found once. The sample comprised peripheral blood mononuclear cells (PBMCs). These receptor sequences come from a man aged 18 to 29 with type 2 diabetes.

The V call is TRBV29-1, the J call TRBJ2-7; 10 bases fit TRBD1. The V segment lost 6 bases and the J segment 5 bases; nucleotides outside the gene matches: 4. This CDR3 comprises 12 residues. Germline V CDR1 and CDR2: SQVTM, ANQGSEA. CDR3 amino acids: CSVGTGVHEQYF. The CDR3 region has the DNA TGCAGCGTAGGGACAGGGGTCCACGAGCAGTACTTC.

The chain combines TRBV20-1 with TRBJ2-7, with 11 bases fitting TRBD2. The CDR3 covers 14 residues. V was pared by 6 bases and J by 3 bases, with 7 bases of the junction left unmatched. Germline assignment: CDR1 DFQATT and CDR2 SNEGSKA (reference sequence). CDR3 protein: CSAPTSGTYYEQYF. The CDR3 DNA follows: TGCAGTGCCCCGACTAGCGGGACATACTACGAGCAGTACTTC.

The table lists this clonotype with a few counts. J is TRBJ1-2 and V is TRBV7-2; possibly TRBD1 for D (6 bases). The CDR3 spans 15 residues. V was clipped by 5 bases and J by 4 bases, with 17 bases between them. From germline, CDR1 is SGHTA and CDR2 FQGNSA. The CDR3 nucleotides read TGTGCCAGCAGCCAACCCGGACAGACGCTCTATGGCTACACCTTC. This codes for CASSQPGQTLYGYTF.

The rearrangement uses TRBV7-2 and TRBJ2-3; D is uncertain. The CDR3 spans 17 residues. The V gene's germline CDR1 is SGHTA and CDR2 FQGNSA. V lost 2 bases to trimming and J lost 2 bases, with 17 bases between them. This chain's CDR3 is CASSLYAAWTSTDTQYF. The CDR3, as DNA: TGTGCCAGCAGCTTATATGCCGCGTGGACCTCCACAGATACGCAGTATTTT. Full variable domain (outside the CDR3, taken from reference TRBV7-2 and TRBJ2-3): GAGVSQSPSNKVTEKGKDVELRCDPISGHTALYWYRQSLGQGLEFLIYFQGNSAPDKSGLPSDRFSAERTGGSVSTLTIQRTQQEDSAVYLCASSLYAAWTSTDTQYFGPGTRLTVL.

The CDR3 spells CASRRVDEKLFF. The CDR3 region has the DNA TGTGCCAGCAGGAGGGTTGACGAAAAACTGTTTTTT. The chain employs TRBV6-1 and TRBJ1-4; the D is unclear. The CDR3 is made up of 12 amino acids. Trimming left V 6 bases short and J 8 bases short, with 10 bases between. Per germline, CDR1 MNHNS and CDR2 SASEGT.

This clonotype was recorded many times. This chain connects TRBV7-2 to TRBJ2-7, with D maybe TRBD2 (6 bases). The V gene's germline CDR1 is SGHTA and CDR2 FQGNSA. V lost 7 bases and J lost 7, with 11 bases in between. This CDR3 is 11 amino acids long. The CDR3 DNA reads TGTGCCAGCACCTTGGGGGGAGAGCAGTACTTC. Translating it yields CASTLGGEQYF.

There are many counts of this clonotype. This sequence joins TRBV10-1 and TRBJ2-5; D remains ambiguous. Germline V gives CDR1 WNHNN, CDR2 SYGVQD (reference sequence). V lost 2 bases to trimming and J lost 1 base, with 14 bases between them. CDR3 size: 16 residues. CDR3 sequence: CASSETPHVSQETQYF. DNA for the CDR3: TGCGCCAGCAGTGAGACCCCCCACGTTTCCCAAGAGACCCAGTACTTC.

The chain has TRBV20-1 and TRBJ2-3; the D is unclear. Per the germline V gene, CDR1 is DFQATT and CDR2 is SNEGSKA (reference sequence). This CDR3 region has 13 residues. Trimming removed 2 bases from V and 5 bases from J, with 11 bases in between. CDR3: CSARLGSGDTQYF. The DNA for the CDR3 is TGCAGTGCTAGACTCGGGTCGGGAGATACGCAGTATTTT.

Many counts were recorded for this clonotype. The chain's CDR3 is CASSLRGTYEQYF. Written as DNA, the CDR3 is TGTGCCAGCAGCCTCCGGGGGACCTACGAGCAGTACTTC. The rearrangement joins TRBV27 to TRBJ2-7; tentatively, D is TRBD2 (6 bases). The CDR3 has 13 residues. Looked up from germline, CDR1 is MNHEY and CDR2 is SMNVEV (reference sequence). With 6 bases removed from V and 2 bases from J, the gap between germline ends came to 11 bases.

The rearrangement links TRBV2 to TRBJ1-1, with TRBD1 matching 11 bases. Germline-derived CDR1 and CDR2 are SNHLY and FYNNEI. This CDR3 spans 13 amino acids. V lost 6 bases and J lost 6; bases outside the gene matches: 3. The CDR3 is CASRRDRGAEAFF. In DNA, the CDR3 is TGTGCCAGCAGGCGGGACAGGGGGGCTGAAGCTTTCTTT. Together with reference TRBV2 and TRBJ1-1, the CDR3 gives the full variable domain: EPEVTQTPSHQVTQMGQEVILRCVPISNHLYFYWYRQILGQKVEFLVSFYNNEISEKSEIFDDQFSVERPDGSNFTLKIRSTKLEDSAMYFCASRRDRGAEAFFGQGTRLTVV.

V and J are TRBV6-2 or TRBV6-3 and TRBJ2-7; the match to TRBD1 covers 7 bases. This CDR3 is 19 amino acids long. Germline CDR1 is MNHEY and CDR2 is SVGEGT. V lost 5 bases to trimming and J lost 0 bases; unmatched junction nucleotides: 19. The CDR3 DNA is TGTGCCAGCAGTGCCGTTCCTTTAATGGACAGGAGAGACTCCTACGAGCAGTACTTC. Amino acid sequence: CASSAVPLMDRRDSYEQYF.

The CDR3 reads CASNYEQYF. The CDR3 region has the DNA TGTGCCAGCAACTACGAGCAGTACTTC. The V gene is TRBV7-2, the J gene TRBJ2-7; no clear D. This CDR3 spans 9 amino acids. Trimming removed 7 bases from V and 3 bases from J, with 1 base in between. Germline CDR1 SGHTA, CDR2 FQGNSA.

In this sample, this clonotype turned up a few times. The chain links TRBV7-3 to TRBJ2-7, with D possibly being TRBD2 (5 bases). Germline V gene data show CDR1 as SGHTA and CDR2 as FQGTGA. The V end was cut by 7 bases, the J end by 0 bases, with 13 bases between. CDR3 length: 14 residues. This CDR3 is CASTPRGYSYEQYF. The CDR3 DNA follows: TGTGCCAGCACCCCCAGAGGGTACTCCTACGAGCAGTACTTC.

This clonotype has just a few counts. This chain uses TRBV19 with TRBJ1-2, with a tentative D call TRBD1 (6 bases). The CDR3 extends over 15 amino acids. Trimming left V 3 bases short and J 2 bases short, with 13 bases between. Germline V gives CDR1 LNHDA, CDR2 SQIVND (reference sequence). CDR3 loop: CASSIFEGDNYGYTF. Written as DNA, the CDR3 is TGTGCCAGTAGTATTTTTGAGGGGGACAACTATGGCTACACCTTC. The full variable domain, with the rest looked up from reference TRBV19 and TRBJ1-2, is DGGITQSPKYLFRKEGQNVTLSCEQNLNHDAMYWYRQDPGQGLRLIYYSQIVNDFQKGDIAEGYSVSREKKESFPLTVTSAQKNPTAFYLCASSIFEGDNYGYTFGSGTRLTVV.

This clonotype occurred a few times. J is TRBJ2-6 and V is TRBV10-2, with D perhaps TRBD2 (5 bases). The CDR3 covers 16 residues. V was clipped by 3 bases and J by 2 bases, with 11 bases between them. CDR1 WSHSY and CDR2 SAAADI come from the germline V gene. The CDR3 nucleotides read TGCGCCAGCAGTGAAATACGGGGTACTGGGGCCAACGTCCTGACTTTC. Translated: CASSEIRGTGANVLTF.

This clonotype has only a few counts. The chain has TRBV6-1 and TRBJ2-1; D possibly corresponds to TRBD1 (6 bases). V lost 6 bases, J lost 10 bases, and 19 bases lay in between. CDR3 length: 14 amino acids. The germline gives CDR1 MNHNS, CDR2 SASEGT. Written as DNA, the CDR3 is TGTGCCAGCAGATACCAGGGGACAATGGGGGAGCAGTTCTTC. As protein: CASRYQGTMGEQFF.

This chain uses TRBV7-6 with TRBJ2-2, with D perhaps matching TRBD1 (6 bases). Germline-derived CDR1 and CDR2 are SGHVS and FNYEAQ. This CDR3 spans 15 amino acids. V was trimmed by 5 bases and J by 2 bases, leaving 12 bases between them. The CDR3 here is CASSTGTYNTGELFF. CDR3 DNA: TGTGCCAGCAGCACCGGGACATATAACACCGGGGAGCTGTTTTTT.

The chain recombines TRBV27 with TRBJ1-4, with D unresolved. With 2 bases removed from V and 3 bases from J, the gap between germline ends came to 10 bases. The germline V gene encodes CDR1 MNHEY and CDR2 SMNVEV (reference sequence). The CDR3 sequence is 15 residues long. The CDR3 here is CASSLLWRPNEKLFF. Here the CDR3 DNA reads TGTGCCAGCAGTTTACTGTGGAGACCTAATGAAAAACTGTTTTTT.